The entry below gives a single TCR beta chain sequence along with its context. This entry is derived from a study of blood T cell repertoires in COVID-19. The V end lost 10 bases, the J end lost 4 bases, and 17 bases lay between the germline ends. The CDR3 is 14 residues long. Germline V gene sequence: CDR1 WSHSY, CDR2 SAAADI. Sequencing used immunoSEQ multiplex PCR; TCRdb keeps in-frame clones, though not all of them. Found here are about 210,000 clones, about 87% of them singletons; the top ten hold 1.5% to 2%. The sample comprised peripheral blood. The chain has TRBV10-2 and TRBJ1-3; a possible D gene is TRBD1 (5 bases). This receptor was identified in a man aged 70-80 years with acute or convalescent COVID-19. This CDR3 reads CATRRGLGGNTIYF. Here the CDR3 DNA reads TGCGCCACGAGGAGGGGTTTGGGAGGAAACACCATATATTTT.